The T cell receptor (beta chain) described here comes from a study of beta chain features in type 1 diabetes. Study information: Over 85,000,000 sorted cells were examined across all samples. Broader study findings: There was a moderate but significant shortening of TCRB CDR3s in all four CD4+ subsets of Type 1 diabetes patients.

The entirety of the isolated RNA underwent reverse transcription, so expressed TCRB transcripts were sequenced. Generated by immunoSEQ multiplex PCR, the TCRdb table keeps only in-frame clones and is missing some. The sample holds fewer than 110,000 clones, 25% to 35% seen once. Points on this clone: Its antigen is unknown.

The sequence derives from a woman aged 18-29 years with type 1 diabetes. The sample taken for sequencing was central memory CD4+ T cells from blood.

The chain's CDR3 is CASRLQGAADTQYF. CDR3 DNA: TGTGCCAGCAGATTACAGGGGGCGGCAGATACGCAGTATTTT. The chain couples TRBV5-4 to TRBJ2-3; TRBD1 aligns across 9 bases. V trimming: 5 bases; J trimming: 4 bases; junction bases outside the gene matches: 5. The CDR3 consists of 14 residues. Germline V gene lookup returns CDR1 SGHNT and CDR2 YYREEE (reference sequence).